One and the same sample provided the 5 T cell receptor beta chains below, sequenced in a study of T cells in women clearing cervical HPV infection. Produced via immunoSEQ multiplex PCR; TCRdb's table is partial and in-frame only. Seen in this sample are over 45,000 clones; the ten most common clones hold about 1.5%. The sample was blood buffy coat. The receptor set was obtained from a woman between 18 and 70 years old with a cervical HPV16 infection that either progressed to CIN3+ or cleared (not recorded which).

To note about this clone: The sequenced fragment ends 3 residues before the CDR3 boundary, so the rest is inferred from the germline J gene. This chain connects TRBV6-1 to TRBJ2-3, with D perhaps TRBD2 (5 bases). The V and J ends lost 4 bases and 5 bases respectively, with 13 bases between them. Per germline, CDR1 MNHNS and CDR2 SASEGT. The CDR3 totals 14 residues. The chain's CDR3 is CASSAEGRVDTQYF. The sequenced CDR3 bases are TGTGCCAGCAGTGCCGAGGGTCGAGTAGATACG.

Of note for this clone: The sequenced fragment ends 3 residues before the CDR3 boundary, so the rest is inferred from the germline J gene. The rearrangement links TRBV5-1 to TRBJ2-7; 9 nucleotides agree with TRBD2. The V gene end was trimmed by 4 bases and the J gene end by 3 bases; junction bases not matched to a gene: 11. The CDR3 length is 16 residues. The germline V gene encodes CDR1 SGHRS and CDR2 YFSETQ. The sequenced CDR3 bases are TGCGCCAGCAGCCTGGGACTAGCCTTGCACTTCTACGAG. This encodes CASSLGLALHFYE. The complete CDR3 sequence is CASSLGLALHFYEQYF. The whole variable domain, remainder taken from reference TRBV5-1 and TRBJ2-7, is KAGVTQTPRYLIKTRGQQVTLSCSPISGHRSVSWYQQTPGQGLQFLFEYFSETQRNKGNFPGRFSGRQFSNSRSEMNVSTLELGDSALYLCASSLGLALHFYEQYFGPGTRLTVT.

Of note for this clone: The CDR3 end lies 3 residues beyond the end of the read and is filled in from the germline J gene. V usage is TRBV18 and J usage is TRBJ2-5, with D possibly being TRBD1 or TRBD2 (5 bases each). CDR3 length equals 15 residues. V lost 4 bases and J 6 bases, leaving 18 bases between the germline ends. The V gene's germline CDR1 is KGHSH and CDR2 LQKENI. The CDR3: CASSRHSREMKTQYF. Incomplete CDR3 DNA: TGTGCCAGCTCACGTCATTCCAGGGAGATGAAGACC.

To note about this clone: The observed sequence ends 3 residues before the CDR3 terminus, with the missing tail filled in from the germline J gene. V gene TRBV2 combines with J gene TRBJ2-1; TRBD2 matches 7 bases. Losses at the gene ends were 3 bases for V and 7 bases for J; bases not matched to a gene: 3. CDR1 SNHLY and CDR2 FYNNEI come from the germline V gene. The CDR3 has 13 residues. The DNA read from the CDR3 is TGTGCCAGCAGTGACGGGACTATGAATGAG. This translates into CASSDGTMNE. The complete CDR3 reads CASSDGTMNEQFF.

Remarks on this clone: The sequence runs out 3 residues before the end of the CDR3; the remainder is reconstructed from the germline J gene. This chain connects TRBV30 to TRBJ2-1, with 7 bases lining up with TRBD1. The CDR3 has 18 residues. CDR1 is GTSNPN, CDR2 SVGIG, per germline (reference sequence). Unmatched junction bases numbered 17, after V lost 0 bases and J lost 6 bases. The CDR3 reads CAWSVFSQGVQPPNEQFF. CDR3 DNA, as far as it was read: TGTGCCTGGAGTGTATTTAGCCAGGGGGTCCAGCCACCCAATGAG.